This T cell receptor (beta chain) was identified during a study of T cell repertoires in cytomegalovirus infection. The wider study: Public TCR beta signature analysis indicated the presence of both CMV infection and matching HLA type.

Via MiXCR, TCRdb re-called the reads, giving one row per CDR3 protein. This table holds more than 500,000 distinct CDR3 sequences, 15% to 20% found once. A note on this clonotype: No antigen is known for it.

Trimming pared 4 bases from V and 8 bases from J, leaving 21 bases between. The germline gives CDR1 MNHEY, CDR2 SMNVEV (reference sequence). This CDR3 is 17 amino acids long. Whole-study findings and limits: The ex vivo response was dominated by HLA-C-restricted CMV-specific TCR beta clonotypes. Summed frequency of shared TCR beta families picked out CMV carriers who also had the relevant HLA.

The sequence was collected from a human donor in good health (CMV status not recorded). Some clones in this sample may be carry-over from other donors' samples. This rearrangement joins TRBV27 to TRBJ1-6, with D uncertain. Specimen: CD8+ T cells from PBMCs. CDR3 region: CASSSKARTGWDSPLHF. CDR3 coding DNA: TGTGCCAGCAGTTCAAAGGCCCGGACCGGCTGGGATTCACCCCTCCACTTT.